The present entry profiles one T cell receptor beta chain with its context. What it binds is not known. The record originates from a study of CD8+CD57+ T cells in acquired aplastic anemia. Looking at the study overall: The average for DNA from sorted CD4+ and CD8+ cells was roughly 3 ug.

For CDR3 and TCR beta VDJ profiling, genomic DNA was the template used. From the reads, TCRdb called clonotypes with MiXCR, one entry per CDR3 protein. In the table there are around 190,000 distinct CDR3 sequences, over 55% of which are singletons. CDR1 is DFQATT and CDR2 is SNEGSKA in the germline V gene (reference sequence). J lost 0 bases, V lost 3 bases, and 2 bases had no gene match. The CDR3 spans 14 residues. Whole-study findings and limits: There were fewer than 35 CD8+ CDR3 sequences that occurred in both patients and controls. A significant difference in CD8+ Simpson's diversity between patients and controls was not found.

The V and J genes are TRBV20-1 and TRBJ2-7; 10 positions agree with TRBD2. The sequenced sample was sorted CD4+, CD8+, or CD8+CD57+ T cells (not recorded which) from PBMCs. The receptor's source is a human donor in good health. As DNA, the CDR3 is TGCAGTGCTAGTCGGACTAGCGGCTCCTACGAGCAGTACTTC. Translated, it gives CSASRTSGSYEQYF.